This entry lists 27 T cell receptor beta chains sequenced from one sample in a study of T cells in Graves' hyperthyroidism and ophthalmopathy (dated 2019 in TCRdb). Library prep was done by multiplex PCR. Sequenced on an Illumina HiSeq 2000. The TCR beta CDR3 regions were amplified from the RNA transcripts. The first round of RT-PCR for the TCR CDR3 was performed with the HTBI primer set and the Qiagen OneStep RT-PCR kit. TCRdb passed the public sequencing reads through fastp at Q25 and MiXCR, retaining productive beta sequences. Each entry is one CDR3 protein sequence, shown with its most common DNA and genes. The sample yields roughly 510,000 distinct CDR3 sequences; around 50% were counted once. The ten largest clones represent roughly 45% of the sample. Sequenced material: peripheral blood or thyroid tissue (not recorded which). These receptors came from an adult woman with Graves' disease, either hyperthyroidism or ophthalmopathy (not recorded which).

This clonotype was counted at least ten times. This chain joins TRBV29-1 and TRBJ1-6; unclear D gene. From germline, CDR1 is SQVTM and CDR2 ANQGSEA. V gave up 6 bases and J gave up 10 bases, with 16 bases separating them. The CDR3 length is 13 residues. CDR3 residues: CSVVDILGSPLHF. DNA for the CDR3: TGCAGCGTGGTCGACATTCTTGGGTCACCCCTCCACTTT.

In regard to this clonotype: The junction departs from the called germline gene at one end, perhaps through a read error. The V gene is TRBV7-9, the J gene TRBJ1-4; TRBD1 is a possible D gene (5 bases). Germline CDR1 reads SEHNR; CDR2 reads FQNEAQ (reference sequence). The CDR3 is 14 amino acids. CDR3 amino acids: CASSVGTVNEKLLF. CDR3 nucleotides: TGTGCCAGCAGTGTCGGGACGGTGAATGAAAAACTGCTTTTT. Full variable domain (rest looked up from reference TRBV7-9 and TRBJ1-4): DTGVSQNPRHKITKRGQNVTFRCDPISEHNRLYWYRQTLGQGPEFLTYFQNEAQLEKSRLLSDRFSAERPKGSFSTLEIQRTEQGDSAMYLCASSVGTVNEKLLFGSGTQLSVL.

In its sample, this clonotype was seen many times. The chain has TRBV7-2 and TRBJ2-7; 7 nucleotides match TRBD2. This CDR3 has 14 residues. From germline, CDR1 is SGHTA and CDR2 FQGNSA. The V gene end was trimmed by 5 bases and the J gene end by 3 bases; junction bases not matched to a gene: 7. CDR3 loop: CASSVREVGYEQYF. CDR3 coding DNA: TGTGCCAGCAGCGTTCGGGAGGTGGGCTACGAGCAGTACTTC.

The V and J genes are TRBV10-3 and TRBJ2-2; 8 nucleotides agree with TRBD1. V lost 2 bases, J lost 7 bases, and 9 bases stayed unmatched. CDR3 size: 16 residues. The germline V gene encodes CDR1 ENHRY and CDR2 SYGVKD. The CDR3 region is CAISELWTGIGGELFF. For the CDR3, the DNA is TGTGCCATCAGTGAGCTGTGGACAGGGATTGGCGGGGAGCTGTTTTTT.

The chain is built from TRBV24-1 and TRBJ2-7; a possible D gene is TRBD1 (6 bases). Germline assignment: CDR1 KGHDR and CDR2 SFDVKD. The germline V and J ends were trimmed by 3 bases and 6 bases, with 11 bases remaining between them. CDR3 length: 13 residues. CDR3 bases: TGTGCCACCAGTGATCAACAGGGTACCGAGCAGTACTTC. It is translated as CATSDQQGTEQYF.

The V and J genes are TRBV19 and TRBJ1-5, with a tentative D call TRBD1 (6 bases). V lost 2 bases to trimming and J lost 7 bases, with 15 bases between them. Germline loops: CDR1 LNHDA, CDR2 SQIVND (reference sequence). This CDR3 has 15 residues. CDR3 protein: CASSISGGAFQPQHF. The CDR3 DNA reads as TGTGCCAGTAGTATATCGGGGGGGGCGTTCCAGCCCCAGCATTTT.

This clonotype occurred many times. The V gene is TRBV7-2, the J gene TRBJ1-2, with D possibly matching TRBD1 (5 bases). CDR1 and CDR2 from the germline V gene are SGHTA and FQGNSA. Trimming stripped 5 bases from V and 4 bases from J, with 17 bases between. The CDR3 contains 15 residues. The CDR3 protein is CASSPELGAGYGYTF. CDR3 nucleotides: TGTGCCAGCAGCCCCGAGCTAGGGGCCGGCTATGGCTACACCTTC.

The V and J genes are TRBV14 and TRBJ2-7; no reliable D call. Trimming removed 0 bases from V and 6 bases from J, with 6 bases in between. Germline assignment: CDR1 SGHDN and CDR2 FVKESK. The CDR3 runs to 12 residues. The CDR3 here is CASSQDWAEQYF. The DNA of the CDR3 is TGTGCCAGCAGCCAAGATTGGGCCGAGCAGTACTTC.

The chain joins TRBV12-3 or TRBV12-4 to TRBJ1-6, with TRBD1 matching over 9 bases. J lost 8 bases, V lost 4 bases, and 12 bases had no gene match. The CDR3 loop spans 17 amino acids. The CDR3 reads CASSYSIADRGYSPLHF. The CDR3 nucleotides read TGTGCCAGCAGTTACTCGATCGCGGACAGGGGATATTCACCCCTCCACTTT.

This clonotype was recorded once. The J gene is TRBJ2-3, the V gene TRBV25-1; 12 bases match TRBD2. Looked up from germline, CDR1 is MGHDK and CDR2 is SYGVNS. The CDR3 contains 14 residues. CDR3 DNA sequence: TGTGCTGGCTCTAGCGGGAGGGCGACAGATACGCAGTATTTT. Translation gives CAGSSGRATDTQYF.

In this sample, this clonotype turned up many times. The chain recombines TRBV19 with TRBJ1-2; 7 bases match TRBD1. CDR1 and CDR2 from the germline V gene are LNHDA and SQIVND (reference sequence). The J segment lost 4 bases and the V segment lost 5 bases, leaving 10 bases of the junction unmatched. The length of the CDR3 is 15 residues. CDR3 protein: CASSSQGGAGYGYTF. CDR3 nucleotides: TGTGCCAGTAGTTCTCAAGGGGGCGCCGGCTATGGCTACACCTTC. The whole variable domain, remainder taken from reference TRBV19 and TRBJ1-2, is DGGITQSPKYLFRKEGQNVTLSCEQNLNHDAMYWYRQDPGQGLRLIYYSQIVNDFQKGDIAEGYSVSREKKESFPLTVTSAQKNPTAFYLCASSSQGGAGYGYTFGSGTRLTVV.

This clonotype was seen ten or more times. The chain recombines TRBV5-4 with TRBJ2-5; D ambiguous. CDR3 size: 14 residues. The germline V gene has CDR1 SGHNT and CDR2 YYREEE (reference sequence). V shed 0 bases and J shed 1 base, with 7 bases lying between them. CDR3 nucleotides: TGTGCCAGCAGCTTGGACCCAATCCAAGAGACCCAGTACTTC. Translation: CASSLDPIQETQYF.

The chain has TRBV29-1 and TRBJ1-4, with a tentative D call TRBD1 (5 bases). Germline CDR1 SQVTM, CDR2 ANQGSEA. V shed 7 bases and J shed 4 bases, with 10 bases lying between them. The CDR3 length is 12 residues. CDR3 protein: CSGEGLNEKLFF. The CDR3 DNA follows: TGCAGCGGAGAGGGACTTAATGAAAAACTGTTTTTT.

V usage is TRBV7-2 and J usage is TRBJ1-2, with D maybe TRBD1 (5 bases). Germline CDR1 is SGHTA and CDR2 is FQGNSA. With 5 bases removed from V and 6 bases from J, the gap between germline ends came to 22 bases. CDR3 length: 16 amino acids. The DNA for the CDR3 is TGTGCCAGCAGCCCCCCCCAGGGTGGAATTCGGGATGGCTACACCTTC. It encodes CASSPPQGGIRDGYTF.

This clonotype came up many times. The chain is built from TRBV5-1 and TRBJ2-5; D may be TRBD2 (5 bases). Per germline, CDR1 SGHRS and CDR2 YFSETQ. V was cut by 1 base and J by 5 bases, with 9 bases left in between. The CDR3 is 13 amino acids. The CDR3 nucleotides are TGCGCCAGCAGCTTGAGGAGGCGGGAGACCCAGTACTTC. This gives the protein CASSLRRRETQYF.

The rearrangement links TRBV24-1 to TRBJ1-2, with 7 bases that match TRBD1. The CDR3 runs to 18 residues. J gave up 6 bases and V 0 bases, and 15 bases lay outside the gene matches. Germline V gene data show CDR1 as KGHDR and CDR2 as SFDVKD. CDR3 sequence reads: CATSDLTGDTSGDDGYTF. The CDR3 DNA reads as TGTGCCACCAGTGATTTGACAGGGGACACTTCCGGGGACGATGGCTACACCTTC.

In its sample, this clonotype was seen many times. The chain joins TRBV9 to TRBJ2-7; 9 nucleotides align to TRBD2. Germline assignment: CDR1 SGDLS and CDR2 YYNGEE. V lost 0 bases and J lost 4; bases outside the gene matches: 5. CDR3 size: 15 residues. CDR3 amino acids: CASSVGSGRGYEQYF. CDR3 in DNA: TGTGCCAGCAGCGTAGGTAGCGGGAGAGGGTACGAGCAGTACTTC.

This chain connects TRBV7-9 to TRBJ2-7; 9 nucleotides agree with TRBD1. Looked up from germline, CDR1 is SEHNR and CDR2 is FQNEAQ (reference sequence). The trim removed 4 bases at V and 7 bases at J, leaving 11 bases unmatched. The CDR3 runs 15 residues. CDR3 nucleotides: TGTGCCAGCAGCTCACCGGGACAGGGATTCAATGAGCAGTACTTC. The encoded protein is CASSSPGQGFNEQYF.

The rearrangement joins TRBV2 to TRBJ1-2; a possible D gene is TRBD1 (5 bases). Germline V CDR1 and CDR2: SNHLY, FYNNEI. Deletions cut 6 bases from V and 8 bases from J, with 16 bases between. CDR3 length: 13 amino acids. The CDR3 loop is CASSVVEGYGYTF. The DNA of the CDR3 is TGTGCCAGCAGCGTCGTTGAGGGGTACGGCTACACCTTC.

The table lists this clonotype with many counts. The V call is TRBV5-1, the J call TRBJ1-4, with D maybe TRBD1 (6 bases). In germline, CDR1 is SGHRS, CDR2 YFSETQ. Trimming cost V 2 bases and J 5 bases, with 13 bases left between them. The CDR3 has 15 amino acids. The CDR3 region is CASSFQGNTNEKLFF. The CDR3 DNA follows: TGCGCCAGCAGCTTCCAGGGGAATACGAATGAAAAACTGTTTTTT. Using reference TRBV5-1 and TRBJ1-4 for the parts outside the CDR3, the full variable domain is KAGVTQTPRYLIKTRGQQVTLSCSPISGHRSVSWYQQTPGQGLQFLFEYFSETQRNKGNFPGRFSGRQFSNSRSEMNVSTLELGDSALYLCASSFQGNTNEKLFFGSGTQLSVL.

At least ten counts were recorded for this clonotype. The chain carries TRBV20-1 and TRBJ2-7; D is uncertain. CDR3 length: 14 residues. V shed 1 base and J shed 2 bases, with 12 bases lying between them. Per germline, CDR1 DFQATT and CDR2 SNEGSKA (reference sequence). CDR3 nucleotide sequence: TGCAGTGCTAGAGGGTATGGCCGACCCTACGAGCAGTACTTC. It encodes CSARGYGRPYEQYF.

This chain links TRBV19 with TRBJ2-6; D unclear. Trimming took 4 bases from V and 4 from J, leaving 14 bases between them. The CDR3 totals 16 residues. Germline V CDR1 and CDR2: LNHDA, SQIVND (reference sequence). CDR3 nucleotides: TGTGCCAGTAGTACCCGTTCAGTTACCGGGGCCAACGTCCTGACTTTC. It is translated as CASSTRSVTGANVLTF.

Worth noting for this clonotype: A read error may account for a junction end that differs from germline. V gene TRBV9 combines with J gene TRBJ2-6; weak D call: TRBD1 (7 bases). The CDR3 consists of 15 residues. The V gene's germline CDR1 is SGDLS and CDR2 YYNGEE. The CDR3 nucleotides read TGTGCCAGCAGACCGACAGGGACTGGGGCCGACGTCCTGACTTTC. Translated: CASRPTGTGADVLTF.

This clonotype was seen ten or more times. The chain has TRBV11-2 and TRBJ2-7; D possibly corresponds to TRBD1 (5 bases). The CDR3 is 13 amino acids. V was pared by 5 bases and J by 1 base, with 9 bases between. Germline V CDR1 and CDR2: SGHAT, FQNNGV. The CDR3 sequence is CASSMTDSYEQYF. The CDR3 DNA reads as TGTGCCAGCAGCATGACAGATTCCTACGAGCAGTACTTC.

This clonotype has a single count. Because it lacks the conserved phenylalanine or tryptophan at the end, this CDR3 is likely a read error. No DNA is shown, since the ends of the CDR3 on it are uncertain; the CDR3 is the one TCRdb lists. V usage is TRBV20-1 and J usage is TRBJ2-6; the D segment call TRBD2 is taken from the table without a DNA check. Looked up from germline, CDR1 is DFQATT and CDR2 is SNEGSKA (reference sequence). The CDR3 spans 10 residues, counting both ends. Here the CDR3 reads CSARERAYYS.

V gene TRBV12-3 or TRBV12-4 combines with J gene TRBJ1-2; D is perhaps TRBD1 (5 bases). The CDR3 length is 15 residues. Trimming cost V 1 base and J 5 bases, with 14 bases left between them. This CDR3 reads CASSLGGGVLYGYTF. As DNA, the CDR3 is TGTGCCAGCAGTTTAGGGGGGGGGGTCCTGTATGGCTACACCTTC.

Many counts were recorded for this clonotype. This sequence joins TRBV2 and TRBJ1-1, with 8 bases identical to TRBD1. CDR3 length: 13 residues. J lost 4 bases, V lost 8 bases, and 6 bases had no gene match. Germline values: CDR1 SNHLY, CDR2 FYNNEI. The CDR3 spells CASRQGIVTEAFF. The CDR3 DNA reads TGTGCCAGCCGACAGGGGATTGTCACTGAAGCTTTCTTT.